This T cell receptor (beta chain) was observed in a study of blood T cell repertoires in COVID-19. Study overall: COVID-19 samples, acute and convalescent, were from the United States, Italy and Spain. In each case, the material was cDNA or gDNA derived from T cells, B-cell-depleted T cells, or PBMCs.

Authors' data handling: Estimation of nucleated cell counts was performed using reference gene primer amplification. Measured with immunoSEQ multiplex PCR; TCRdb has only the in-frame clones, and not every one. V, J and clone size reflect that table, while D and trimming were determined from the DNA. The sample lists approximately 110,000 clones, 70% to 90% occurring once. The CDR3 totals 14 residues. From germline, CDR1 is SGHRS and CDR2 YFSETQ. The V and J ends lost 0 bases and 1 base respectively, with 7 bases between them. The source material was peripheral blood. J is TRBJ1-1 and V is TRBV5-1; maybe TRBD1 (5 bases). This clonotype originated in a human donor in a cohort sampled during active COVID-19. The CDR3 coding sequence is TGCGCCAGCAGCTTGGAAAGGGGGAACACTGAAGCTTTCTTT. Residues: CASSLERGNTEAFF.